A selection of T cell receptor beta chains follows, all from one sample in a study of blood T cell repertoires in COVID-19. Some clones are missing from TCRdb's copy, which holds only in-frame ones; the method was immunoSEQ multiplex PCR. The table shows fewer than 400,000 clones, with roughly 90% occurring only once. Sequenced sample: peripheral blood. Receptors originate from a woman in her 30s with COVID-19, enrolled during active disease. Each CDR3 is given with its conserved first and last residue. Each record gives: clone size, CDR3 length, D gene, J gene, V gene, CDR3 protein, CDR3 DNA. D genes are given only for firm matches. Rows give clone size only sometimes, using once, few, many, or a class for an expanded clone.

>-|17|TRBD1|TRBJ2-5|TRBV3-1/TRBV3-2
CASSQEVSRQGQETQYF
TGTGCCAGCAGCCAAGAGGTCTCCCGACAGGGCCAAGAGACCCAGTACTTC
>-|13|-|TRBJ2-7|TRBV5-1
CASSLGLTYEQYF
TGCGCCAGCAGCTTAGGACTGACCTACGAGCAGTACTTC
>-|14|TRBD1|TRBJ2-7|TRBV7-9
CASSSHRGDYEQYF
TGTGCCAGCAGTTCCCACAGGGGGGATTACGAGCAGTACTTC
>-|15|-|TRBJ2-1|TRBV9
CASSGPGARYNEQFF
TGTGCCAGCAGCGGCCCTGGGGCGAGGTACAATGAGCAGTTCTTC
>few|14|-|TRBJ2-7|TRBV19
CASSYSGLLYEQYF
TGTGCCAGTAGTTATAGCGGACTTCTCTACGAGCAGTACTTC
>-|16|TRBD2|TRBJ2-7|TRBV5-1
CASSPGLAGGLHEQYF
TGCGCCAGCAGCCCGGGACTAGCGGGAGGGCTCCACGAGCAGTACTTC
>-|14|-|TRBJ1-6|TRBV27
CASSPGLPNSPLHF
TGTGCCAGCAGCCCGGGACTGCCGAATTCACCCCTCCACTTT
>-|15|TRBD1|TRBJ1-3|TRBV18
CASSQQGSSGNTIYF
TGTGCCAGCTCACAACAGGGGAGCTCTGGAAACACCATATATTTT
>-|13|TRBD1|TRBJ2-3|TRBV5-4
CASSLTGADTQYF
TGTGCCAGCAGCCTTACAGGGGCAGATACGCAGTATTTT
>-|14|-|TRBJ2-1|TRBV18
CASSQTQGWDEQFF
TGTGCCAGCTCACAAACACAGGGTTGGGATGAGCAGTTCTTC
>-|15|-|TRBJ1-2|TRBV19
CASSPETRLLYGYTF
TGTGCCAGTAGTCCAGAGACACGGCTCCTCTATGGCTACACCTTC
>-|15|TRBD2|TRBJ2-1|TRBV19
CASSALAVSYNEQFF
TGTGCCAGTAGTGCCCTAGCGGTCTCCTACAATGAGCAGTTCTTC
>-|14|TRBD1|TRBJ1-5|TRBV5-4
CASSLQGDHQPQHF
TGTGCCAGCAGCTTACAGGGGGATCATCAGCCCCAGCATTTT
>-|14|-|TRBJ2-2|TRBV19
CASSPGQFTGELFF
TGTGCCAGTAGTCCCGGACAGTTCACCGGGGAGCTGTTTTTT
>once|11|-|TRBJ2-3|TRBV29-1
CSGGSTDTQYF
TGCAGCGGAGGGAGCACAGATACGCAGTATTTT
>few|13|-|TRBJ2-3|TRBV6-2/TRBV6-3
CASSYSGVDTQYF
TGTGCCAGCAGTTACTCAGGAGTAGATACGCAGTATTTT
>-|14|-|TRBJ1-2|TRBV21-1
CASSKAHPGYGYTF
TGTGCCAGCAGCAAAGCGCACCCGGGTTATGGCTACACCTTC
>-|15|-|TRBJ1-6|TRBV25-1
CASTETGLYNSPLHF
TGTGCCAGCACCGAGACAGGACTCTATAATTCACCCCTCCACTTT
>-|15|-|TRBJ1-4|TRBV18
CASSPPGQGREKLFF
TGTGCCAGCTCACCACCGGGGCAGGGGCGTGAAAAACTGTTTTTT
>-|11|-|TRBJ1-1|TRBV30
CAWKQNTEAFF
TGTGCCTGGAAACAGAACACTGAAGCTTTCTTT
>-|15|TRBD2|TRBJ2-1|TRBV9
CASSPAGGSYNEQFF
TGTGCCAGCAGCCCAGCGGGGGGTTCCTACAATGAGCAGTTCTTC
>few|17|-|TRBJ2-7|TRBV6-4
CASSDFRVVEGCYEQYF
TGTGCCAGCAGTGACTTTCGGGTCGTAGAAGGTTGCTACGAGCAGTACTTC
>-|15|-|TRBJ1-5|TRBV27
CASSFFQGSNQPQHF
TGTGCCAGCAGTTTCTTCCAGGGTAGCAATCAGCCCCAGCATTTT
>-|14|-|TRBJ1-1|TRBV2
CASSEGVMNTEAFF
TGTGCCAGCAGTGAAGGAGTCATGAACACTGAAGCTTTCTTT
>-|17|TRBD1|TRBJ1-1|TRBV27
CASSLTGTGGAYTEAFF
TGTGCCAGCAGTTTAACAGGGACAGGGGGCGCGTACACTGAAGCTTTCTTT
>-|19|TRBD2|TRBJ2-2|TRBV23-1
CASSQRWTSGASGTGELFF
TGCGCCAGCAGTCAGCGATGGACTAGCGGAGCCTCGGGCACCGGGGAGCTGTTTTTT
>-|15|TRBD1|TRBJ1-1|TRBV7-2
CASSGTASYRTEAFF
TGTGCCAGCAGCGGGACAGCGTCGTACCGGACTGAAGCTTTCTTT
>-|15|-|TRBJ2-7|TRBV5-1
CASSFGQGGIYEQYF
TGCGCCAGCAGCTTCGGGCAGGGGGGCATCTACGAGCAGTACTTC
>-|15|-|TRBJ2-7|TRBV10-2
CASSESSGAPYEQYF
TGCGCCAGCAGTGAGAGTTCTGGGGCTCCCTACGAGCAGTACTTC
>-|13|TRBD2|TRBJ2-7|TRBV12-3/TRBV12-4
CASSLGLASEQYF
TGTGCCAGCAGTTTAGGACTAGCGAGCGAGCAGTACTTC
>-|14|-|TRBJ2-4|TRBV6-2/TRBV6-3
CASSRLSSKNIQYF
TGTGCCAGCAGCCGTTTGAGCTCCAAAAACATTCAGTACTTC
>-|14|-|TRBJ2-7|TRBV7-9
CASSLPSGSYEQYF
TGTGCCAGCAGCCTACCCTCGGGGAGCTACGAGCAGTACTTC
>-|14|TRBD1|TRBJ1-1|TRBV13
CASSSGGGITEAFF
TGTGCCAGCAGCTCAGGGGGAGGAATCACTGAAGCTTTCTTT
>-|12|TRBD1|TRBJ1-2|TRBV29-1
CSVGQGWYGYTF
TGCAGCGTAGGACAGGGTTGGTATGGCTACACCTTC
>-|14|-|TRBJ2-3|TRBV7-3
CASSLQGSKDTQYF
TGTGCCAGCAGCTTACAGGGAAGTAAAGATACGCAGTATTTT
>-|16|TRBD1|TRBJ2-3|TRBV28
CASSYGDRGQVDTQYF
TGTGCCAGCAGTTACGGGGACAGGGGGCAGGTGGATACGCAGTATTTT
>-|12|-|TRBJ1-1|TRBV29-1
CSVEEASPEAFF
TGCAGCGTTGAAGAAGCCTCGCCTGAAGCTTTCTTT
>-|14|-|TRBJ1-2|TRBV6-5
CASSKGVGVMGYTF
TGTGCCAGCAGTAAGGGGGTCGGGGTCATGGGCTACACCTTC
>-|18|-|TRBJ1-5|TRBV4-1
CASSQLGRVGKGNQPQHF
TGCGCCAGCAGCCAGTTGGGCAGGGTCGGTAAGGGCAATCAGCCCCAGCATTTT
>-|15|-|TRBJ1-5|TRBV25-1
CASSPATGSNQPQHF
TGTGCCAGCAGCCCGGCCACAGGGAGCAATCAGCCCCAGCATTTT
>-|15|-|TRBJ1-1|TRBV15
CATSREPRGVVEAFF
TGTGCCACCAGCAGAGAACCCAGGGGAGTTGTGGAAGCTTTCTTT
>-|13|-|TRBJ1-1|TRBV28
CASSDSLNTEAFF
TGTGCCAGCAGCGACAGCTTGAACACTGAAGCTTTCTTT
>-|15|-|TRBJ1-2|TRBV28
CASSPLRGFVGGYTF
TGTGCCAGCAGCCCTCTGAGGGGGTTTGTGGGTGGCTACACCTTC
>-|13|-|TRBJ1-1|TRBV10-3
CATRTDMNTEAFF
TGTGCCACCCGGACAGACATGAACACTGAAGCTTTCTTT
>-|15|-|TRBJ1-5|TRBV10-3
CAISESGTSNQPQHF
TGTGCCATCAGTGAGTCAGGGACTTCCAATCAGCCCCAGCATTTT
>-|12|-|TRBJ1-2|TRBV12-3/TRBV12-4
CASSLRSYGYTF
TGTGCCAGCAGTTTGAGGTCTTATGGCTACACCTTC
>-|13|-|TRBJ1-1|TRBV29-1
CSVSGVLSTEAFF
TGCAGCGTCTCAGGGGTTCTAAGCACTGAAGCTTTCTTT
>-|16|TRBD2|TRBJ2-7|TRBV4-2
CASSQDTSGSSYEQYF
TGTGCCAGCAGCCAAGATACTAGCGGGAGCTCCTACGAGCAGTACTTC
>few|12|-|TRBJ2-7|TRBV5-4
CASSLLSYEQYF
TGTGCCAGCAGCTTGCTCTCCTACGAGCAGTACTTC
>-|14|TRBD1|TRBJ1-1|TRBV7-8
CASSFPTGSDEAFF
TGTGCCAGCAGCTTTCCGACAGGGTCCGATGAAGCTTTCTTT
>-|11|TRBD2|TRBJ2-7|TRBV28
CATSGVYEQYF
TGTGCCACTAGCGGAGTCTACGAGCAGTACTTC
>-|15|-|TRBJ2-7|TRBV5-1
CASSLGGPDTYEQYF
TGCGCCAGCAGCTTGGGTGGCCCTGACACCTACGAGCAGTACTTC